The 25 T cell receptor beta chains below come from one sample, sequenced in a study of cytomegalovirus exposure and HLA in healthy donors. Measured with immunoSEQ multiplex PCR; TCRdb has only the in-frame clones, and not every one. The sample lists 150,000 to 200,000 clones; 85% were seen once. The source material was PBMCs. The receptor source for this set is a man aged 18 to 30 in good health and CMV-seropositive.

This clone showed up just once. This chain links TRBV5-4 with TRBJ1-1, with 8 bases matching TRBD1. Trimming removed 0 bases from V and 3 bases from J; junction bases left unmatched: 10. Germline-derived CDR1 and CDR2 are SGHNT and YYREEE (reference sequence). There are 17 residues in the CDR3. The DNA for the CDR3 is TGTGCCAGCAGCTTGGAAGTCCTGACAGGGGCTGACACTGAAGCTTTCTTT. It is translated as CASSLEVLTGADTEAFF.

V and J are TRBV30 and TRBJ2-7; the match to TRBD2 covers 7 bases. V dropped 0 bases and J dropped 2; count of bases not matched to a gene: 7. The CDR3 has 15 residues. Germline V gene sequence: CDR1 GTSNPN, CDR2 SVGIG (reference sequence). This CDR3 is CAWSVPERGTYEQYF. The CDR3 DNA is TGTGCCTGGAGTGTACCAGAGCGGGGAACCTACGAGCAGTACTTC.

The chain couples TRBV5-1 to TRBJ2-1; 7 bases map to TRBD1. CDR1 and CDR2 (germline): SGHRS, YFSETQ. Unmatched junction bases numbered 6, after V lost 0 bases and J lost 6 bases. The CDR3 consists of 15 residues. CDR3 sequence: CASSLDRGIGNEQFF. The CDR3 nucleotides are TGCGCCAGCAGCTTGGACAGGGGAATTGGCAATGAGCAGTTCTTC.

The chain is built from TRBV6-1 and TRBJ1-1; no clear D. Germline lookup yields CDR1 MNHNS and CDR2 SASEGT. V lost 8 bases to trimming and J lost 1 base, with 8 bases between them. This CDR3 is built from 12 residues. The CDR3 reads CASWAANTEAFF. The CDR3 DNA is TGTGCCAGCTGGGCAGCGAACACTGAAGCTTTCTTT.

The V call is TRBV28, the J call TRBJ2-7; 9 nucleotides line up with TRBD1. The CDR3 is 15 amino acids. CDR1 and CDR2 from the germline V gene are MDHEN and SYDVKM. The V and J ends lost 2 bases and 2 bases, in that order; junction bases with no gene match: 4. CDR3 residues: CASSLGRDRAYEQYF. DNA of the CDR3: TGTGCCAGCAGTTTAGGGCGGGACAGGGCCTACGAGCAGTACTTC.

The V call is TRBV25-1, the J call TRBJ2-2, with 7 bases fitting TRBD1. This CDR3 comprises 14 residues. Germline V gives CDR1 MGHDK, CDR2 SYGVNS. The V segment lost 8 bases and the J segment 5 bases; nucleotides outside the gene matches: 8. The CDR3 loop reads CASSGTARTGELFF. The CDR3, as DNA: TGTGCCAGCTCCGGGACAGCTAGGACCGGGGAGCTGTTTTTT.

This clone was seen only once. CDR3 nucleotides: TGCAGTGTCGGCAGGGCGCGCGAGCAGTACTTC. This encodes CSVGRAREQYF. J is TRBJ2-7 and V is TRBV20-1; D might be TRBD1 (5 bases). V lost 7 bases to trimming and J lost 6 bases, with 13 bases between them. CDR1 DFQATT and CDR2 SNEGSKA come from the germline V gene (reference sequence). This CDR3 comprises 11 residues.

This chain uses TRBV12-5 with TRBJ2-3; 9 nucleotides agree with TRBD2. V trimming: 5 bases; J trimming: 5 bases; junction bases outside the gene matches: 5. Germline-derived CDR1 and CDR2 are LGHNT and FRNRAP. This CDR3 spans 14 amino acids. CDR3 coding DNA: TGTGCTAGTGGTCCGGGACTAGCAGAAGATACGCAGTATTTT. This sequence encodes CASGPGLAEDTQYF.

The rearrangement joins TRBV7-3 to TRBJ2-3; TRBD2 aligns across 13 bases. V shed 5 bases, J shed 1 base, and the junction held 3 bases outside the gene matches. CDR1 and CDR2 (germline): SGHTA, FQGTGA. The CDR3 consists of 16 residues. The CDR3 bases are TGTGCCAGCAGCCACGGACTAGCGGGGGGCACAGATACGCAGTATTTT. This codes for CASSHGLAGGTDTQYF.

The rearrangement uses TRBV10-1 and TRBJ1-5; 7 positions match TRBD1. Germline V gene sequence: CDR1 WNHNN, CDR2 SYGVQD (reference sequence). Germline trimming cut 6 bases from V and 3 bases from J; bases unmatched to any gene: 8. The CDR3 totals 15 residues. DNA for the CDR3: TGCGCCAGCAGGAGAAACAGGGGCTTCAATCAGCCCCAGCATTTT. Its protein product is CASRRNRGFNQPQHF.

The genes are TRBV7-6 and TRBJ1-1; no firm D call. This CDR3 comprises 14 residues. With 6 bases removed from V and 1 base from J, the gap between germline ends came to 12 bases. From germline, CDR1 is SGHVS and CDR2 FNYEAQ. The CDR3 nucleotides are TGTGCCAGCAGTACGAGGGAGGCGAACACTGAAGCTTTCTTT. Translating gives CASSTREANTEAFF.

The table lists this clone with a count of one. One junction end does not reproduce the germline sequence, and a read error may be involved. The chain recombines TRBV7-7 with TRBJ2-5; D is possibly TRBD2 (6 bases). Germline CDR1 SSHAT, CDR2 FNYEAQ (reference sequence). The CDR3 contains 14 residues. CDR3 in DNA: TGTGCTAGCAGCTCTGGACTATTCCAAGAGACCCAGTACTTC. It encodes CASSSGLFQETQYF.

The V gene is TRBV11-2, the J gene TRBJ2-1, with 8 bases identical to TRBD2. The CDR3 is 15 residues long. In germline, CDR1 is SGHAT, CDR2 FQNNGV. V shed 3 bases and J 1 base; nucleotides not matched to a gene: 2. CDR3 in amino acids: CASSFGGGSYNEQFF. CDR3 coding DNA: TGTGCCAGCAGCTTCGGGGGGGGGTCCTACAATGAGCAGTTCTTC. Full variable domain (rest looked up from reference TRBV11-2 and TRBJ2-1): EAGVAQSPRYKIIEKRQSVAFWCNPISGHATLYWYQQILGQGPKLLIQFQNNGVVDDSQLPKDRFSAERLKGVDSTLKIQPAKLEDSAVYLCASSFGGGSYNEQFFGPGTRLTVL.

This chain connects TRBV5-1 to TRBJ2-7; perhaps TRBD2 as D (6 bases). With 0 bases removed from V and 5 bases from J, the gap between germline ends came to 18 bases. CDR1 SGHRS and CDR2 YFSETQ come from the germline V gene. The CDR3 contains 16 residues. The CDR3 here is CASSLETGDQGHEQYF. The CDR3 coding sequence is TGCGCCAGCAGCTTGGAAACGGGAGATCAGGGCCACGAGCAGTACTTC.

This rearrangement joins TRBV29-1 to TRBJ2-2; 7 bases are a match to TRBD2. The J segment lost 7 bases and the V segment lost 6 bases, leaving 5 bases of the junction unmatched. Germline V gene lookup returns CDR1 SQVTM and CDR2 ANQGSEA. CDR3 length: 12 amino acids. The CDR3 spells CSVGRKGGELFF. CDR3 coding DNA: TGCAGCGTCGGGAGGAAGGGCGGGGAGCTGTTTTTT.

The V and J genes are TRBV4-1 and TRBJ2-5; 7 nucleotides align to TRBD2. Germline values: CDR1 MGHRA, CDR2 YSYEKL. The CDR3 has 14 residues. J was trimmed by 3 bases and V by 3 bases; bases with no gene match: 4. CDR3 residues: CASSQIGGKETQYF. The CDR3 DNA reads TGCGCCAGCAGCCAGATCGGGGGGAAAGAGACCCAGTACTTC.

This rearrangement joins TRBV2 to TRBJ2-3; D call uncertain. This CDR3 contains 13 residues. CDR1 and CDR2 from the germline V gene are SNHLY and FYNNEI. V shed 3 bases and J shed 4 bases, with 8 bases lying between them. The CDR3 bases are TGTGCCAGCAGTGATACCTACCCAGATACGCAGTATTTT. Encoded protein: CASSDTYPDTQYF. The variable domain in full, with the rest retrieved from reference TRBV2 and TRBJ2-3, is EPEVTQTPSHQVTQMGQEVILRCVPISNHLYFYWYRQILGQKVEFLVSFYNNEISEKSEIFDDQFSVERPDGSNFTLKIRSTKLEDSAMYFCASSDTYPDTQYFGPGTRLTVL.

The J gene is TRBJ1-5, the V gene TRBV28, with TRBD1 as a possible D gene (6 bases). This CDR3 has 13 amino acids. The germline CDR1 and CDR2 sequences are MDHEN and SYDVKM. Trimming removed 6 bases at V and 6 bases at J, with 12 bases between. CDR3 DNA sequence: TGTGCCAGCAGGGACAGATCTAGTCAGCCCCAGCATTTT. Its translation is CASRDRSSQPQHF.

The chain joins TRBV27 to TRBJ2-2; 9 bases fit TRBD2. J lost 10 bases, V lost 6 bases, and 12 bases had no gene match. The length of the CDR3 is 15 residues. The germline V gene encodes CDR1 MNHEY and CDR2 SMNVEV (reference sequence). The CDR3 bases are TGTGCCAGCAGCACGGGACTAGCCCCTCTTACGGAGCTGTTTTTT. This translates into CASSTGLAPLTELFF.

This chain uses TRBV5-1 with TRBJ1-4; D is possibly TRBD1 (6 bases). The germline gives CDR1 SGHRS, CDR2 YFSETQ. V lost 2 bases to trimming and J lost 4 bases, with 15 bases between them. The CDR3 covers 16 residues. CDR3 in amino acids: CASSLAPGADNEKLFF. The CDR3 DNA reads TGCGCCAGCAGCTTAGCCCCAGGGGCGGATAATGAAAAACTGTTTTTT.

J is TRBJ2-2 and V is TRBV7-9; 7 positions match TRBD1. Germline trimming cut 6 bases from V and 8 bases from J; bases unmatched to any gene: 15. The CDR3 is made up of 16 amino acids. CDR1 is SEHNR, CDR2 FQNEAQ, per germline (reference sequence). The CDR3: CASRKTAGTALGELFF. The CDR3 DNA sequence: TGTGCCAGCAGAAAGACAGCCGGGACAGCGCTAGGGGAGCTGTTTTTT.

On this clone itself: The same CDR3 also results from other DNA sequences found in this sample. The chain joins TRBV5-1 to TRBJ2-3, with a tentative D call TRBD1 (6 bases). The V gene's germline CDR1 is SGHRS and CDR2 YFSETQ. This CDR3 spans 14 amino acids. Trimming removed 0 bases at V and 2 bases at J, with 7 bases between. CDR3 bases: TGCGCCAGCAGCTTGGCAGGGGCCACAGATACGCAGTATTTT. This sequence encodes CASSLAGATDTQYF.

The chain uses TRBV2 and TRBJ2-7; 9 nucleotides match TRBD2. The CDR3 length is 15 residues. V was clipped by 1 base and J by 3 bases; unmatched bases: 4. From germline, CDR1 is SNHLY and CDR2 FYNNEI. The CDR3 sequence is CASSEGLAGYYEQYF. CDR3 nucleotide sequence: TGTGCCAGCAGTGAAGGGCTAGCGGGGTACTACGAGCAGTACTTC.

CDR3 in amino acids: CASIDSGVYYKAFF. CDR3 in DNA: TGTGCCAGCATTGACAGCGGGGTTTATTACAAAGCTTTCTTT. The chain employs TRBV28 and TRBJ1-1, with D maybe TRBD1 (5 bases). Germline values: CDR1 MDHEN, CDR2 SYDVKM. The CDR3 extends over 14 amino acids. V was pared by 7 bases and J by 9 bases, with 21 bases between.

CDR3 nucleotide sequence: TGCGCCAGCAGCAACCTTGGGGGGAAGGCTGAAGCTTTCTTT. Its translation: CASSNLGGKAEAFF. This chain joins TRBV5-1 and TRBJ1-1; D may be TRBD1 (5 bases). This CDR3 is 14 amino acids long. The ends were cut back, 4 bases at V and 6 bases at J, with 16 bases in the middle. CDR1 is SGHRS and CDR2 is YFSETQ in the germline V gene.